Listed below are T cell receptor beta chains from one sample, sequenced in a study of breast tumors, draining lymph nodes, adjacent tissues. TCRdb re-called the multiplex PCR reads with MiXCR, one entry per CDR3 protein. The repertoire consists of roughly 110,000 distinct CDR3 sequences, with 30% occurring once and the leading ten covering 5.5% to 7%. The sequencing sample was made of axillary lymph node tissue. The receptor set was obtained from a female donor with breast cancer. Some clones in this sample may be carry-over from other donors' samples. CDR3s include the opening cysteine and the closing phenylalanine or tryptophan. Each record gives: J gene, D gene, clone size, V gene, CDR3 protein, CDR3 DNA. The D gene is left open where the match is weak. Size tells how often a clone was seen (once, few, many) or the class of an expanded clone, and some rows leave it out.

TRBJ2-7 | TRBD1 | many | TRBV10-3 | CAISPGTGLYEQYF | TGTGCCATCAGTCCCGGGACAGGGCTCTACGAGCAGTACTTC
TRBJ1-2 | NA | NA | TRBV10-3 | CAISEAGGANGYTF | TGTGCCATCAGTGAGGCGGGGGGGGCTAATGGCTACACCTTC
TRBJ2-1 | TRBD1 | NA | TRBV13 | CASSFETGGEDEQFF | TGTGCCAGCAGCTTTGAGACAGGGGGTGAGGATGAGCAGTTCTTC
TRBJ2-2 | NA | many | TRBV10-2 | CASRKGQGSTGELFF | TGCGCCAGCAGGAAAGGGCAGGGGAGCACCGGGGAGCTGTTTTTT
TRBJ2-3 | NA | many | TRBV4-1 | CASSLPSDTQYF | TGCGCCAGCAGCCTTCCATCAGATACGCAGTATTTT
TRBJ2-1 | TRBD1 | many | TRBV5-1 | CASRFRTGTGIYNEQFF | TGCGCCAGCAGATTCAGGACCGGGACAGGGATCTACAATGAGCAGTTCTTC
TRBJ2-1 | TRBD2 | NA | TRBV3-1 | CASSQTLAGYDEQFF | TGTGCCAGCAGCCAGACACTAGCGGGATACGATGAGCAGTTCTTC
TRBJ2-3 | NA | many | TRBV4-1 | CASSQDTGYTSTDTQYF | TGCGCCAGCAGCCAAGATACAGGGTACACTAGCACAGATACGCAGTATTTT
TRBJ2-1 | NA | many | TRBV4-2 | CASSQAAGTSSNEQFF | TGTGCCAGCAGCCAAGCCGCGGGGACGTCCTCCAATGAGCAGTTCTTC
TRBJ2-7 | NA | many | TRBV4-3 | CASSQDWGDSNSYEQYF | TGCGCCAGCAGCCAAGATTGGGGGGACAGTAACTCTTACGAGCAGTACTTC
TRBJ2-2 | TRBD2 | medium-sized | TRBV7-3 | CASSLTGLAGGHGELFF | TGTGCCAGCAGCTTAACTGGACTAGCGGGAGGCCACGGGGAGCTGTTTTTT
TRBJ2-6 | NA | many | TRBV20-1 | CSARDEGSSGANVLTF | TGCAGTGCTAGAGATGAGGGGAGCTCTGGGGCCAACGTCCTGACTTTC
TRBJ1-2 | TRBD1 | NA | TRBV6-5 | CASSHQGQGPGYTF | TGTGCCAGCAGTCACCAGGGACAGGGTCCCGGCTACACCTTC
TRBJ2-2 | NA | NA | TRBV2 | CASSARSGELFF | TGTGCCAGCAGTGCAAGGTCCGGGGAGCTGTTTTTT
TRBJ1-6 | NA | many | TRBV27 | CASSATSSYNSPLHF | TGTGCCAGCAGTGCAACTAGCTCCTATAATTCACCCCTCCACTTT
TRBJ2-7 | NA | many | TRBV11-2 | CASSLDYVRGEQYF | TGTGCCAGCAGCTTAGACTACGTTAGGGGCGAGCAGTACTTC
TRBJ2-7 | NA | NA | TRBV2 | CASTELTYEQYF | TGTGCCAGCACCGAACTTACCTACGAGCAGTACTTC
TRBJ2-2 | NA | many | TRBV30 | CAWRVDRTGELFF | TGTGCCTGGAGAGTCGACCGTACCGGGGAGCTGTTTTTT
TRBJ2-1 | TRBD1 | many | TRBV3-1 | CASSQPGQGGNEQFF | TGTGCCAGCAGCCAGCCGGGACAGGGGGGAAATGAGCAGTTCTTC
TRBJ1-4 | NA | NA | TRBV29-1 | CSVAGRNNEKLLF | TGCAGCGTTGCCGGCAGAAATAATGAAAAGCTGCTTTTT
TRBJ2-1 | TRBD1 | NA | TRBV25-1 | CASTGTGGNEQFF | TGTGCCAGTACCGGGACAGGGGGCAATGAGCAGTTCTTC
TRBJ2-5 | NA | NA | TRBV24-1 | CTTSDNGREETQYF | TGTACCACCAGTGACAACGGAAGGGAAGAGACCCAGTACTTC
TRBJ2-5 | NA | many | TRBV7-9 | CASSLRGARLQETQYF | TGTGCCAGCAGCTTACGGGGGGCCCGCCTTCAAGAGACCCAGTACTTC
TRBJ2-7 | NA | many | TRBV19 | CASSPTGGGHTYEQYF | TGTGCCAGTAGTCCCACCGGTGGGGGGCACACCTACGAGCAGTACTTC
TRBJ2-3 | TRBD1 | many | TRBV5-1 | CASSLTGAGTDTQYF | TGCGCCAGCAGCTTGACAGGGGCGGGCACAGATACGCAGTATTTT
TRBJ1-5 | TRBD1 | NA | TRBV7-9 | CASSPLDRGEPNQPQHF | TGTGCCAGCAGCCCTTTGGACAGGGGAGAACCCAATCAGCCCCAGCATTTT
TRBJ2-5 | NA | many | TRBV7-3 | CASSLGGGAGTQEPQYF | TGTGCCAGCAGCTTGGGGGGGGGGGCCGGGACCCAAGAGCCCCAGTACTTC
TRBJ2-1 | TRBD2 | NA | TRBV20-1 | CSVRRLAGGNEQFF | TGCAGTGTTAGAAGACTAGCGGGAGGTAATGAGCAGTTCTTC
TRBJ2-3 | TRBD2 | NA | TRBV20-1 | CSASGGYNEQYF | TGCAGTGCTAGCGGGGGGTACAATGAGCAGTATTTT
TRBJ1-1 | NA | many | TRBV29-1 | CSVEALMNTEAFF | TGCAGCGTTGAAGCACTGATGAACACTGAAGCTTTCTTT
TRBJ2-7 | TRBD2 | many | TRBV20-1 | CSARGRGVSEQYF | TGCAGTGCCCGGGGACGGGGGGTTAGCGAGCAGTACTTC
TRBJ1-1 | TRBD1 | once | TRBV28 | CASSENLPGGQTEAFF | TGTGCCAGCAGTGAAAATTTACCAGGGGGCCAAACTGAAGCTTTCTTT
TRBJ1-1 | TRBD1 | once | TRBV12-3/TRBV12-4 | CASSFGGGSGTEAFF | TGTGCCAGCAGTTTTGGAGGGGGCTCCGGTACTGAAGCTTTCTTT
TRBJ1-3 | NA | NA | TRBV14 | CASSASGTLSGNTIHF | TGTGCCAGCAGCGCCTCCGGGACCCTCTCTGGAAACACCATACATTTT
TRBJ2-7 | TRBD2 | many | TRBV7-3 | CASSSGLGSNEQYF | TGTGCCAGCAGCTCCGGACTAGGGTCCAACGAGCAGTACTTC
TRBJ2-2 | TRBD2 | many | TRBV7-2 | CASSSPSRGVNTGELFF | TGTGCCAGCAGCTCACCCAGTCGGGGGGTCAACACCGGGGAGCTGTTTTTT
TRBJ2-2 | NA | many | TRBV12-3/TRBV12-4 | CASSPHSGRGRNTGELFF | TGTGCCAGCAGTCCGCATAGTGGTCGGGGGAGGAACACCGGGGAGCTGTTTTTT
TRBJ2-5 | NA | NA | TRBV3-2 | CASSPKSSLRLGLQETQYF | TGTGCCAGCAGCCCCAAATCTTCGCTAAGGCTCGGACTCCAAGAGACCCAGTACTTC
TRBJ2-2 | NA | many | TRBV2 | CANSLEATGELFF | TGTGCCAACTCCCTGGAAGCAACCGGGGAGCTGTTTTTT
TRBJ1-3 | NA | many | TRBV6-5 | CASSYSWENSGNTIYF | TGTGCCAGCAGTTACTCGTGGGAAAACTCTGGAAACACCATATATTTT
TRBJ1-2 | NA | NA | TRBV9 | CASSPTADSNYGYTF | TGTGCCAGCAGCCCGACGGCAGATAGTAACTATGGCTACACCTTC
TRBJ1-5 | NA | many | TRBV12-5 | CASGFDRGPQHF | TGTGCTAGTGGTTTCGACCGGGGGCCCCAGCATTTT
TRBJ1-2 | NA | many | TRBV29-1 | CSPSPGHRTEDCGYTF | TGCAGCCCGTCGCCGGGGCACAGAACTGAGGATTGTGGCTACACCTTC
TRBJ1-5 | NA | many | TRBV12-5 | CASGFYGRVGNQPQHF | TGTGCTAGTGGTTTCTACGGGCGCGTCGGCAATCAGCCCCAGCATTTT
TRBJ1-2 | NA | NA | TRBV7-9 | CASRPLRSNYGYAF | TGTGCCAGCAGACCACTCAGGAGTAACTATGGCTACGCCTTC
TRBJ2-5 | NA | NA | TRBV2 | CASRGLVETQYF | TGTGCCAGCAGAGGACTCGTGGAGACCCAGTACTTC
TRBJ1-2 | NA | many | TRBV6-5 | CASSYSRGKGYGYTF | TGTGCCAGCAGTTACTCAAGGGGAAAGGGCTATGGCTACACCTTC
TRBJ1-5 | NA | many | TRBV28 | CASRTDRHQPQHF | TGTGCCAGCAGGACAGATCGGCATCAGCCCCAGCATTTT
TRBJ2-1 | NA | many | TRBV7-3 | CASSLTVYGRSYNEQFF | TGTGCCAGCAGCTTAACTGTTTACGGGCGGTCCTACAATGAGCAGTTCTTC
TRBJ2-2 | NA | many | TRBV2 | CASSDLVTAGELFF | TGTGCCAGCAGTGACTTGGTGACAGCCGGGGAGCTGTTTTTT